A single sample gave rise to the 28 T cell receptor beta chains below, sequenced in a study of somatic mutations in cytotoxic T cells in rheumatoid arthritis. Method: immunoSEQ multiplex PCR; TCRdb's copy keeps in-frame clones and lacks some. The data show 15,000 to 20,000 clones, 70% to 80% seen once. Sample: CD8+ T cells sorted from blood. Receptor source: an adult with rheumatoid arthritis.

Written as DNA, the CDR3 is TGTGCCAGCAGCTTAGGACAGGGGCTAGCGGGCAATCAGCCCCAGCATTTT. This encodes CASSLGQGLAGNQPQHF. The chain recombines TRBV7-6 with TRBJ1-5; 8 bases agree with TRBD1. This CDR3 comprises 17 residues. Germline V CDR1 and CDR2: SGHVS, FNYEAQ. V lost 1 base to trimming and J lost 2 bases; unmatched junction nucleotides: 7.

This chain links TRBV5-6 with TRBJ1-2; 8 bases map to TRBD1. V lost 5 bases, J lost 6 bases, and 3 bases stayed unmatched. CDR1 and CDR2 from the germline V gene are SGHDT and YYEEEE. This CDR3 is 12 amino acids long. The CDR3 protein is CASSMTGDGYTF. CDR3 sequence (DNA): TGTGCCAGCAGTATGACAGGGGATGGCTACACCTTC.

The CDR3 nucleotides are TGTGCCAGCAGCTTAGCGCTTGGGGCGTCGCCCGAAAAACTGTTTTTT. This encodes CASSLALGASPEKLFF. The rearrangement uses TRBV7-2 and TRBJ1-4; D might be TRBD1 (5 bases). This CDR3 is 16 amino acids long. V dropped 0 bases and J dropped 8 bases, with 16 bases sitting between them. Germline loops: CDR1 SGHTA, CDR2 FQGNSA.

The V gene is TRBV6-1, the J gene TRBJ1-5; perhaps TRBD1 as D (6 bases). V lost 4 bases and J 0 bases, leaving 13 bases between the germline ends. Germline-derived CDR1 and CDR2 are MNHNS and SASEGT. The CDR3 contains 16 residues. CDR3 in DNA: TGTGCCAGCAGTGCGGACAGTCCCTATAGCAATCAGCCCCAGCATTTT. Its translation is CASSADSPYSNQPQHF.

V and J are TRBV7-8 and TRBJ2-5; the D gene could be TRBD1 or TRBD2 (5 bases each). Germline V gene sequence: CDR1 SGHVS, CDR2 FQNEAQ. Trimming cost V 5 bases and J 10 bases, with 14 bases left between them. The CDR3 contains 12 residues. The CDR3 nucleotides read TGTGCCAGCAGCCCAGACGGGGCCTTCCAGTACTTC. Translation: CASSPDGAFQYF.

V gene TRBV10-3 combines with J gene TRBJ1-5; no clear D gene. Germline assignment: CDR1 ENHRY and CDR2 SYGVKD. The CDR3 sequence is 15 residues long. Trimming removed 4 bases from V and 0 bases from J, with 10 bases in between. The CDR3 nucleotides are TGTGCCATCAGTGCTTCTAGGATTAGCAATCAGCCCCAGCATTTT. Protein product: CAISASRISNQPQHF.

The V gene is TRBV27, the J gene TRBJ2-3, with D possibly called TRBD1 or TRBD2 (5 bases each). Looked up from germline, CDR1 is MNHEY and CDR2 is SMNVEV (reference sequence). CDR3 length: 14 residues. Trimming removed 6 bases at V and 2 bases at J, with 12 bases between. The CDR3 coding sequence is TGTGCCAGCAGCCCCGGGACCCACACAGATACGCAGTATTTT. Translating it yields CASSPGTHTDTQYF.

The gene calls are TRBV7-6 and TRBJ1-3; 7 bases agree with TRBD1. Trimming at V came to 5 bases and at J to 3 bases, leaving 4 bases not matched to a gene. Germline loops: CDR1 SGHVS, CDR2 FNYEAQ. CDR3 length: 14 amino acids. The CDR3 DNA reads as TGTGCCAGCAGCCCCGACAGGGTTGGAAACACCATATATTTT. The encoded protein is CASSPDRVGNTIYF.

The chain joins TRBV6-1 to TRBJ2-5, with 10 bases matching TRBD1. The junction had 10 bases not matched to a gene; V was cut back by 4 bases and J by 5 bases. Germline CDR1 reads MNHNS; CDR2 reads SASEGT. There are 16 residues in the CDR3. For the CDR3, the DNA is TGTGCCAGCAGTGGGGGGACCGGGACAGGGGCGGAGACCCAGTACTTC. Amino acids: CASSGGTGTGAETQYF.

This clone was observed a single time. The chain joins TRBV2 to TRBJ1-5, with TRBD1 as a possible D gene (6 bases). The CDR3 covers 15 residues. The germline gives CDR1 SNHLY, CDR2 FYNNEI. Trimming pared 4 bases from V and 7 bases from J, leaving 17 bases between. DNA for the CDR3: TGTGCCAGCAGTGTGTTTAAGGGGGAGCAACAGCCCCAGCATTTT. It is translated as CASSVFKGEQQPQHF.

The rearrangement joins TRBV14 to TRBJ2-3; D is possibly TRBD1 (6 bases). The CDR3 contains 16 residues. Trimming pared 0 bases from V and 3 bases from J, leaving 13 bases between. Looked up from germline, CDR1 is SGHDN and CDR2 is FVKESK. DNA of the CDR3: TGTGCCAGCAGCCAAGATAAGACAGGTCTAACAGATACGCAGTATTTT. Residues: CASSQDKTGLTDTQYF.

The chain uses TRBV29-1 and TRBJ1-5; D perhaps matches TRBD1 (6 bases). The CDR3 runs 13 residues. V lost 6 bases to trimming and J lost 3 bases, with 12 bases between them. Germline V CDR1 and CDR2: SQVTM, ANQGSEA. The CDR3 region has the DNA TGCAGCGTCAAGGACAGCCTCAATCAGCCCCAGCATTTT. This codes for CSVKDSLNQPQHF.

The chain uses TRBV27 and TRBJ2-3; 9 positions match TRBD2. The CDR3 has 16 amino acids. CDR1 MNHEY and CDR2 SMNVEV come from the germline V gene (reference sequence). The junction had 8 bases not matched to a gene; V was cut back by 1 base and J by 6 bases. This CDR3 reads CASSLWGLAGVDTQYF. The DNA for the CDR3 is TGTGCCAGCAGTTTATGGGGGTTAGCGGGGGTGGATACGCAGTATTTT.

The chain employs TRBV7-8 and TRBJ1-2, with a tentative D call TRBD1 (5 bases). The CDR3 covers 14 residues. With 5 bases removed from V and 4 bases from J, the gap between germline ends came to 14 bases. Germline V gene lookup returns CDR1 SGHVS and CDR2 FQNEAQ. CDR3 sequence reads: CASSRTGGSYGYTF. The CDR3 DNA reads TGTGCCAGCAGCCGGACGGGGGGGAGCTATGGCTACACCTTC.

The chain combines TRBV19 with TRBJ2-7; tentatively, D is TRBD1 (6 bases). This CDR3 spans 16 amino acids. The V end was cut by 1 base, the J end by 2 bases, with 15 bases between. In germline, CDR1 is LNHDA, CDR2 SQIVND (reference sequence). CDR3 loop: CASSIAPLTGPYEQYF. DNA of the CDR3: TGTGCCAGTAGTATAGCTCCCCTTACAGGGCCCTACGAGCAGTACTTC. Drawing the rest from reference TRBV19 and TRBJ2-7, the complete variable domain is DGGITQSPKYLFRKEGQNVTLSCEQNLNHDAMYWYRQDPGQGLRLIYYSQIVNDFQKGDIAEGYSVSREKKESFPLTVTSAQKNPTAFYLCASSIAPLTGPYEQYFGPGTRLTVT.

The chain uses TRBV28 and TRBJ2-2; 7 bases fit TRBD1. V lost 4 bases, J lost 2 bases, and 7 bases stayed unmatched. This CDR3 has 16 amino acids. CDR1 and CDR2 from the germline V gene are MDHEN and SYDVKM. CDR3 sequence: CASSSTTGQNTGELFF. As DNA, the CDR3 is TGTGCCAGCAGTTCTACGACAGGGCAAAACACCGGGGAGCTGTTTTTT.

This rearrangement joins TRBV6-5 to TRBJ1-2, with 9 bases aligning to TRBD1. The V segment lost 4 bases and the J segment 6 bases; nucleotides outside the gene matches: 3. The CDR3 covers 13 residues. Germline loops: CDR1 MNHEY, CDR2 SVGAGI. CDR3 nucleotide sequence: TGTGCCAGCAGTTTGGGACAGGGTAATGGCTACACCTTC. This codes for CASSLGQGNGYTF.

V and J are TRBV25-1 and TRBJ2-3; perhaps TRBD2 as D (6 bases). The CDR3 extends over 15 amino acids. V lost 5 bases and J 2 bases, leaving 14 bases between the germline ends. The germline V gene has CDR1 MGHDK and CDR2 SYGVNS. Here the CDR3 reads CASSIGGSLTDTQYF. The CDR3 DNA is TGTGCCAGCAGTATTGGGGGGTCCCTCACAGATACGCAGTATTTT.

The CDR3 loop is CASSLGRGLRNYGYTF. In DNA, the CDR3 is TGTGCCAGCAGTTTAGGGAGGGGGCTTAGGAACTATGGCTACACCTTC. The J gene is TRBJ1-2, the V gene TRBV28; 7 positions agree with TRBD1. The CDR3 spans 16 residues. The trim removed 2 bases at V and 2 bases at J, leaving 8 bases unmatched. Looked up from germline, CDR1 is MDHEN and CDR2 is SYDVKM.

The chain carries TRBV28 and TRBJ2-2; D uncertain. CDR1 MDHEN and CDR2 SYDVKM come from the germline V gene. The V gene lost 10 bases and the J gene lost 1 base, with 7 bases spanning the gap. The CDR3 has 12 residues. The CDR3 DNA is TGTGCCATACGAGAGAACACCGGGGAGCTGTTTTTT. Protein product: CAIRENTGELFF.

The gene calls are TRBV10-3 and TRBJ1-1, with 11 bases matching TRBD1. Germline CDR1 ENHRY, CDR2 SYGVKD. V lost 6 bases, J lost 11 bases, and 8 bases stayed unmatched. The CDR3 spans 13 residues. The CDR3 is CAISPDRGRPAFF. The CDR3 nucleotides read TGTGCCATCAGCCCGGACAGGGGGCGCCCCGCTTTCTTT.

The chain employs TRBV28 and TRBJ2-5, with D tentatively TRBD1 (6 bases). CDR3 length: 13 residues. Trimming removed 5 bases at V and 4 bases at J, with 11 bases between. In germline, CDR1 is MDHEN, CDR2 SYDVKM. CDR3 residues: CASSETGRETQYF. The CDR3, as DNA: TGTGCCAGCAGTGAAACAGGGAGAGAGACCCAGTACTTC.

This rearrangement joins TRBV7-8 to TRBJ2-1; 7 bases are shared with TRBD1. The V gene's germline CDR1 is SGHVS and CDR2 FQNEAQ. The CDR3 sequence is 12 residues long. J gave up 10 bases and V 4 bases, and 4 bases lay outside the gene matches. CDR3 in amino acids: CASSYGQAEQFF. The CDR3 DNA reads TGTGCCAGCAGCTATGGACAGGCAGAGCAGTTCTTC. Using reference TRBV7-8 and TRBJ2-1 for the parts outside the CDR3, the full variable domain is GAGVSQSPRYKVAKRGQDVALRCDPISGHVSLFWYQQALGQGPEFLTYFQNEAQLDKSGLPSDRFFAERPEGSVSTLKIQRTQQEDSAVYLCASSYGQAEQFFGPGTRLTVL.

The chain links TRBV7-9 to TRBJ1-1, with D possibly TRBD1 on 6 matching bases. The CDR3 runs 14 residues. Between the trimmed V and J ends, which lost 4 bases and 1 base, there was a span of 10 bases. CDR1 is SEHNR, CDR2 FQNEAQ, per germline (reference sequence). CDR3 in DNA: TGTGCCAGCAGCTCAGAGGGGGGGAACACTGAAGCTTTCTTT. Amino acids: CASSSEGGNTEAFF.

The chain employs TRBV11-3 and TRBJ2-3, with 12 bases that match TRBD2. This CDR3 spans 15 amino acids. With V trimmed by 2 bases and J by 3 bases, 0 bases remained unmatched. CDR1 and CDR2 from the germline V gene are SGHNT and YENEEA. The CDR3, as DNA: TGTGCCAGCAGCTTACTAGCGGGGGGGACAGATACGCAGTATTTT. It yields the protein CASSLLAGGTDTQYF.

The rearrangement uses TRBV4-1 and TRBJ1-2; unclear D gene. The CDR3 loop spans 11 amino acids. Deletions cut 0 bases from V and 6 bases from J, with 2 bases between. Germline-derived CDR1 and CDR2 are MGHRA and YSYEKL. The CDR3 protein is CASSQEDGYTF. In DNA, the CDR3 is TGCGCCAGCAGCCAAGAAGATGGCTACACCTTC.

The chain couples TRBV7-9 to TRBJ2-1; 7 nucleotides line up with TRBD2. Germline CDR1 and CDR2: SEHNR and FQNEAQ (reference sequence). CDR3 size: 14 residues. V shed 7 bases, J shed 7 bases, and the junction held 10 bases outside the gene matches. The CDR3 nucleotides read TGTGCCAGCACACGACCTGGGACTACAAATGAGCAGTTCTTC. Protein product: CASTRPGTTNEQFF.

V gene TRBV5-5 combines with J gene TRBJ1-2; weak D call: TRBD1 (5 bases). V was pared by 1 base and J by 7 bases, with 14 bases between. The CDR3 loop spans 14 amino acids. Germline V gene lookup returns CDR1 SGHKS and CDR2 YYEKEE (reference sequence). The CDR3 bases are TGTGCCAGCAGCTTGTGGGGGGTGGGGTTTGGCTACACCTTC. The encoded protein is CASSLWGVGFGYTF.